The sequence of this T cell receptor (beta chain) was determined in a study of T cells in Graves' hyperthyroidism and ophthalmopathy (dated by TCRdb to the late 2010s). Context from the whole study: Peripheral blood was sampled at the time of initial diagnosis, prior to any treatment. Whether ophthalmopathy could be predicted prospectively was tested in an independent validation cohort made up of 18 to 20 hyperthyroidism patients plus 17 patients who later progressed to ophthalmopathy. Thyroid tissue and blood T-cell repertoires from six or seven Graves' hyperthyroidism patients were also compared in the study. According to the paper, TCR Vbeta CDR3 sequencing was carried out on some 140 peripheral blood samples, which came from fewer than 50 ophthalmopathy, fewer than 80 hyperthyroidism and approximately 17 progressor patients. Once sampling was done, hyperthyroidism patients were given methimazole at a starting dose of 30 mg daily, whereas ophthalmopathy patients were given high-dose intravenous methylprednisolone. TCR V-J signatures able to tell the groups apart were searched for in a discovery cohort of 95 to 100 patients, of whom 43 had Graves' ophthalmopathy and around 58 had stable Graves' hyperthyroidism. The 85 to 100 discovery patients were divided at random into training and test sets in a 7:3 ratio.

Graves' hyperthyroidism was defined as stable when no progression to ophthalmopathy occurred over 18 months of follow-up. Hyperthyroidism patients were newly diagnosed, with disease duration under 2 months, and aged 18 to 65 years. Any patient with an uncontrolled infection, another autoimmune disease, pregnancy or lactation was excluded. Diagnoses relied on clinical symptoms, serum thyroxine and TRAb, thyroid ultrasound and orbital computed tomography. Ficoll-Paque density gradient centrifugation was used to isolate PBMCs from approximately 10 ml of fresh peripheral blood. Trizol reagent was used to extract total RNA, and RNA quality was then checked on an Agilent 2100 Bioanalyzer. The TCR beta CDR3 regions were amplified from the RNA transcripts. A first-round RT-PCR of the TCR CDR3 used the HTBI primer set with the Qiagen OneStep RT-PCR kit. A second multiplex PCR round built the libraries, followed by size selection and purification. Paired-end sequencing of the libraries was performed with 100 bp reads on an Illumina HiSeq2000. The study's processing was this. Raw data were processed with SOAPnuke, discarding reads with adapters, uncalled bases, mean Phred below 15, or no exact constant-primer or identifier match. COPE v1.2.5 was used to merge high-quality paired reads, and clonotypes were defined as unique nucleotide sequences. Clonotypes were aligned to IMGT TRBV, TRBD and TRBJ reference segments using MiTCR v1.1. The analysis included only V-J combinations with a frequency above 0.0001, which together covered over 98% of the repertoires. The TCS score was defined as the ratio of F50 (clonal expansion) to E x V (chaos), calculated using BLOSUM62-based TCRdist between CDR3 peptides within each V-J. Welch's t-statistics and random forest reduced 500 to 650 V-J features to fewer than 15, which were used in a naive Bayes classifier (R e1071). Thyroid-blood repertoire similarity was quantified with the Morisita-Horn index. The public reads were reprocessed in TCRdb via fastp at Q25 and MiXCR, keeping in-frame beta chains. Each entry merges the rows of one CDR3 protein and shows their most common DNA and genes. Here the V and J calls rest on TCRdb's processing, not on the authors' analysis. The sample records hundreds of thousands of distinct CDR3 sequences, under 45% of which are singletons. The top ten clones comprise less than 35% of the sample.

This clonotype was recorded a few times. No cognate antigen has been identified for it. Base qualities are not provided; no much larger clone lies one nucleotide away. Beyond this particular receptor, the publication reports: In validation, the model predicted progression to ophthalmopathy with just under 71% sensitivity and 72% to 85% specificity, a median of approximately 6.7 months before onset. In cross-validation, a model built on a 13 V-J signature told ophthalmopathy apart from stable hyperthyroidism with less than 90% sensitivity and roughly 81% specificity, and in testing the same model reached 80%/75%. Sample size was not statistically predetermined, and blinding of investigators to group allocation was not performed. Most expanded thyroid clonotypes (frequency above 0.001) were also detected in blood, a finding suggesting that blood repertoires may reflect thyroid immune responses.

From the cysteine through the phenylalanine, the CDR3 covers 14 amino acids. Only the CDR3 DNA is retained, 42 bases long and in frame from the first base. Trimming accounts for 5 bases at V and 1 base at J, while the number of junction bases matched to no gene is 6. For CDR1 and CDR2, the germline V gene (reference sequence) lists SGHKS and YYEKEE. The sequenced sample was blood. This sequence originates from a woman between 40 and 55 years old with Graves' hyperthyroidism. The rearrangement combines TRBV5-5 with TRBJ2-7; 7 of the junction bases match TRBD2. The sequence in DNA is TGTGCCAGCAGTTTTAGCGGGCGATCCTACGAGCAGTACTTC. Translation gives CASSFSGRSYEQYF.